This section outlines one T cell receptor beta chain sequence together with its context. The CDR3 is 13 residues long. V dropped 4 bases and J dropped 7 bases, with 14 bases sitting between them. Germline V gene lookup returns CDR1 MNHEY and CDR2 SMNVEV (reference sequence). The data were obtained in a study of blood T cell repertoires in COVID-19. Study as a whole: T cells, B-cell-depleted T cells, or PBMCs provided the cDNA or gDNA that served as material.

Profiled with immunoSEQ multiplex PCR; TCRdb holds only in-frame clones, not every one. The data contain 100,000 to 150,000 clones, approximately 80% of them seen just once; the ten biggest clones take up roughly 4%. The sample comprised peripheral blood. The chain carries TRBV27 and TRBJ2-7; TRBD1 might be the D (5 bases). The sequence derives from a woman aged 45-65 years with acute or convalescent COVID-19. CDR3 protein: CASSSRQPGEQYF. The CDR3, as DNA: TGTGCCAGCAGTTCTCGACAGCCAGGGGAGCAGTACTTC.